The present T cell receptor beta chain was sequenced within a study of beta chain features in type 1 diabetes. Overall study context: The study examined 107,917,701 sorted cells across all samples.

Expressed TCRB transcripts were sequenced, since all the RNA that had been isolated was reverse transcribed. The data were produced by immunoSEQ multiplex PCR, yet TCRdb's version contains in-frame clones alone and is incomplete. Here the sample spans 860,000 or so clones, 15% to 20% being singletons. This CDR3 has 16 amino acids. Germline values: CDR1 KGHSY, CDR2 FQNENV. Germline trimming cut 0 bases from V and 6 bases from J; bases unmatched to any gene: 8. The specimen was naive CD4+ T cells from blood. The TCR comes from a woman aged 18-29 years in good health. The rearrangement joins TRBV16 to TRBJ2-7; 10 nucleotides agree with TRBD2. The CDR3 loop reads CASSQSGLAGESEQYF. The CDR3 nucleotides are TGTGCCAGCAGCCAATCGGGGCTAGCGGGAGAATCCGAGCAGTACTTC. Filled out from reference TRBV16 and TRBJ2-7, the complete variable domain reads GEEVAQTPKHLVRGEGQKAKLYCAPIKGHSYVFWYQQVLKNEFKFLISFQNENVFDETGMPKERFSAKCLPNSPCSLEIQATKLEDSAVYFCASSQSGLAGESEQYFGPGTRLTVT.